This T cell receptor beta chain was sequenced in a study of T cell responses to AZD1222 COVID-19 vaccine. The data were produced by immunoSEQ multiplex PCR, yet TCRdb's version contains in-frame clones alone and is incomplete. There are about 160,000 clones in the sample; approximately 90% occur only once, and 4% to 5.5% lies in the top ten. The CDR3 totals 14 residues. J lost 3 bases, V lost 4 bases, and 4 bases had no gene match. CDR1 and CDR2 from the germline V gene are LGHDT and YNNKEL (reference sequence). Sequenced here: peripheral blood, sampled on day 0 of MenACWY control vaccination. The chain has TRBV3-1 (or the pseudogene TRBV3-2) and TRBJ1-1, with TRBD1 matching over 8 bases. This sequence originates from an adult in good health. The CDR3 region is CASSPQGGDTEAFF. CDR3 nucleotides: TGTGCCAGCAGCCCACAGGGGGGCGACACTGAAGCTTTCTTT.